One sample yielded the 5 T cell receptor beta chains listed below, sequenced in a study of neurological immune-mediated disorders. TCRdb analysed the 5' RACE reads with MiXCR anew, one entry per CDR3 protein. This sample yields about 51,000 distinct CDR3 sequences, of which 15% to 20% are seen a single time; roughly 4% belongs to the top ten. Sequenced material: PBMCs. The source is a man aged 55 to 69 in good health.

This clonotype was counted at least ten times. The rearrangement links TRBV20-1 to TRBJ1-5, with D perhaps TRBD1 (5 bases). The V and J ends lost 1 base and 2 bases respectively, with 12 bases between them. The CDR3 is 15 amino acids. The germline V gene encodes CDR1 DFQATT and CDR2 SNEGSKA (reference sequence). The CDR3 spells CSARVRVLGNQPQHF. The DNA for the CDR3 is TGCAGTGCTAGAGTCAGGGTCTTGGGCAATCAGCCCCAGCATTTT.

This clonotype has ten or more counts. The rearrangement links TRBV5-1 to TRBJ2-2; 12 bases are shared with TRBD2. CDR3 length equals 16 residues. The germline V gene has CDR1 SGHRS and CDR2 YFSETQ. After removal of 1 base from V and 6 bases from J, the junction contained 4 bases not matched to a gene. The CDR3 here is CASSLPTSGSPGELFF. The CDR3 DNA is TGCGCCAGCAGCTTGCCGACTAGCGGGAGCCCCGGGGAGCTGTTTTTT.

This clonotype was found many times. The J gene is TRBJ2-1, the V gene TRBV27, with no clear D. The V and J ends lost 2 bases and 5 bases respectively, with 10 bases between them. CDR3 length: 14 residues. Germline V lookup: CDR1 MNHEY, CDR2 SMNVEV (reference sequence). The CDR3 protein is CASSLVGTNNEQFF. CDR3 DNA: TGTGCCAGCAGTTTAGTGGGCACGAACAATGAGCAGTTCTTC.

This clonotype was seen ten or more times. V gene TRBV7-3 combines with J gene TRBJ2-2; D ambiguous. CDR3 length equals 13 residues. CDR1 and CDR2 (germline): SGHTA, FQGTGA. V lost 5 bases and J lost 1, with 5 bases in between. The CDR3 spells CASSPQNTGELFF. In DNA, the CDR3 is TGTGCCAGCAGCCCACAGAACACCGGGGAGCTGTTTTTT. Filled out from reference TRBV7-3 and TRBJ2-2, the complete variable domain reads GAGVSQTPSNKVTEKGKYVELRCDPISGHTALYWYRQSLGQGPEFLIYFQGTGAADDSGLPNDRFFAVRPEGSVSTLKIQRTERGDSAVYLCASSPQNTGELFFGEGSRLTVL.

The chain has TRBV6-5 and TRBJ1-1, with no clear D. The CDR3 totals 11 residues. Looked up from germline, CDR1 is MNHEY and CDR2 is SVGAGI. Trimming removed 4 bases from V and 4 bases from J, with 4 bases in between. In nucleotides, the CDR3 is TGTGCCAGCAGTTGGGGCACTGAAGCTTTCTTT. Protein product: CASSWGTEAFF.